The 22 T cell receptor beta chains presented below share a single source sample, sequenced in a study of blood T cell repertoires in COVID-19. Data came from immunoSEQ multiplex PCR; TCRdb stores just in-frame clones and leaves some out. The sample carries 400,000 to 550,000 clones, nearly 90% recorded once. Sequencing used PBMCs or T cells enriched from blood (not recorded which). The receptors come from a woman aged 18-29 years with acute COVID-19.

This clone was observed at least ten times. The V call is TRBV25-1, the J call TRBJ1-5; D gene unclear. V was shortened by 5 bases and J by 4 bases, with 24 bases between the two germline ends. This CDR3 spans 18 amino acids. The V gene's germline CDR1 is MGHDK and CDR2 SYGVNS. The CDR3 DNA reads TGTGCCAGCAGTCTACTCAGAGCCGTTGGGGAGGTTAATCAGCCCCAGCATTTT. It is translated as CASSLLRAVGEVNQPQHF.

The J gene is TRBJ2-1, the V gene TRBV20-1; 11 bases align to TRBD2. The CDR3 has 15 amino acids. The trim removed 3 bases at V and 6 bases at J, leaving 7 bases unmatched. Germline CDR1 DFQATT, CDR2 SNEGSKA (reference sequence). In nucleotides, the CDR3 is TGCAGTGCTAGTAGCGGGAGGGTCCCTTCCAATGAGCAGTTCTTC. It is translated as CSASSGRVPSNEQFF.

Concerning this clone: The junction differs from germline at one of its ends, possibly a read error. The chain has TRBV7-7 and TRBJ1-5; 11 bases are shared with TRBD1. The CDR3 runs to 17 residues. Germline CDR1 reads SSHAT; CDR2 reads FNYEAQ (reference sequence). CDR3 bases: TGTGCTAGCAGCTCCGGGACAGGGGGTCGATCATGCGAGCCCCAGCATTTT. Its protein is CASSSGTGGRSCEPQHF.

To note about this clone: One end of the junction does not line up with germline, which may come from a read error. V and J are TRBV28 and TRBJ2-1; a possible D gene is TRBD2 (6 bases). This CDR3 has 16 residues. Germline-derived CDR1 and CDR2 are MDHEN and SYDVKM. The CDR3 bases are TGTGCCAGCAGGTTATCAGGGAGGCCCTCCTACAATGAGCAGTTCTTC. Translation gives CASRLSGRPSYNEQFF.

The CDR3 DNA follows: TGTGCCAGCAGTGAAGATCGGGGGGCGGTGGACACTGAAGCTTTCTTT. Residues: CASSEDRGAVDTEAFF. The gene calls are TRBV2 and TRBJ1-1; tentatively, D is TRBD1 (6 bases). Germline V CDR1 and CDR2: SNHLY, FYNNEI. V lost 1 base to trimming and J lost 3 bases, with 15 bases between them. There are 16 residues in the CDR3.

The chain employs TRBV7-9 and TRBJ2-2; maybe TRBD2 (6 bases). The CDR3 totals 18 residues. The ends were cut back, 4 bases at V and 3 bases at J, with 21 bases in the middle. The germline CDR1 and CDR2 sequences are SEHNR and FQNEAQ (reference sequence). CDR3 bases: TGTGCCAGCAGCTCCACCGGGACTGACAAAGGGTACACCGGGGAGCTGTTTTTT. Its protein is CASSSTGTDKGYTGELFF.

The chain has TRBV6-5 and TRBJ1-1, with D possibly being TRBD1 (5 bases). V was clipped by 0 bases and J by 4 bases, with 12 bases between them. Germline values: CDR1 MNHEY, CDR2 SVGAGI. CDR3 length: 15 residues. The CDR3 loop reads CASSYSIAGGTEAFF. CDR3 in DNA: TGTGCCAGCAGTTACTCGATTGCGGGGGGCACTGAAGCTTTCTTT.

The V call is TRBV6-5, the J call TRBJ1-2; TRBD1 aligns across 7 bases. The germline gives CDR1 MNHEY, CDR2 SVGAGI. The CDR3 contains 14 residues. V lost 5 bases to trimming and J lost 3 bases; unmatched junction nucleotides: 6. The CDR3 bases are TGTGCCAGCAGTCCCCAAGGGGGCCACTATGGCTACACCTTC. Translation gives CASSPQGGHYGYTF.

This chain links TRBV29-1 with TRBJ1-2; perhaps TRBD1 as D (5 bases). From germline, CDR1 is SQVTM and CDR2 ANQGSEA. V was pared by 0 bases and J by 8 bases, with 16 bases between. This CDR3 has 14 amino acids. The CDR3 loop reads CSVEDRQTAYGYTF. The CDR3 nucleotides read TGCAGCGTTGAAGATCGGCAGACAGCCTACGGCTACACCTTC.

The gene calls are TRBV11-3 and TRBJ2-1, with D unresolved. The V end was cut by 2 bases, the J end by 4 bases, with 9 bases between. The CDR3 runs to 14 residues. CDR1 is SGHNT and CDR2 is YENEEA in the germline V gene. The CDR3 DNA reads TGTGCCAGCAGCTTAAGTTGGCCGTACAATGAGCAGTTCTTC. It codes for CASSLSWPYNEQFF.

This clone was recorded a few times. The rearrangement links TRBV6-5 to TRBJ2-6, with 8 bases aligning to TRBD1. The CDR3 consists of 15 residues. The germline CDR1 and CDR2 sequences are MNHEY and SVGAGI. V shed 11 bases and J 0 bases; nucleotides not matched to a gene: 6. CDR3 nucleotides: TGTGCCGCCGGGACAGGCCACTCTGGGGCCAACGTCCTGACTTTC. This gives the protein CAAGTGHSGANVLTF.

The chain links TRBV5-5 to TRBJ1-1; the match to TRBD1 covers 12 bases. This CDR3 has 16 residues. Germline assignment: CDR1 SGHKS and CDR2 YYEKEE (reference sequence). With V trimmed by 2 bases and J by 4 bases, 6 bases remained unmatched. CDR3 amino acids: CASSFRDRGRGTEAFF. The CDR3 coding sequence is TGTGCCAGCAGCTTCCGGGACAGGGGGCGTGGCACTGAAGCTTTCTTT.

V gene TRBV11-2 combines with J gene TRBJ1-6; D possibly corresponds to TRBD1 (5 bases). The CDR3 length is 15 residues. CDR1 is SGHAT, CDR2 FQNNGV, per germline. Deletions cut 3 bases from V and 6 bases from J, with 12 bases between. The DNA of the CDR3 is TGTGCCAGCAGCTTGCAGGGCATAACTAATTCACCCCTCCACTTT. The encoded protein is CASSLQGITNSPLHF.

This chain links TRBV7-9 with TRBJ2-5; D gene uncertain. Germline CDR1 SEHNR, CDR2 FQNEAQ (reference sequence). V gave up 6 bases and J gave up 0 bases, with 11 bases separating them. CDR3 size: 14 residues. CDR3 amino acids: CASRPIQYQETQYF. The CDR3 nucleotides are TGTGCCAGCAGGCCCATTCAGTACCAAGAGACCCAGTACTTC.

This chain connects TRBV27 to TRBJ2-1; D is perhaps TRBD1 (5 bases). There are 13 residues in the CDR3. The V end was cut by 8 bases, the J end by 1 base, with 9 bases between. The germline CDR1 and CDR2 sequences are MNHEY and SMNVEV (reference sequence). Here the CDR3 DNA reads TGTGCCAGCTTCTCAGGGTCCTACAATGAGCAGTTCTTC. Protein product: CASFSGSYNEQFF.

The J gene is TRBJ2-7, the V gene TRBV11-2, with 7 positions matching TRBD2. Germline trimming cut 1 base from V and 2 bases from J; bases unmatched to any gene: 5. This CDR3 region has 15 residues. Germline V gives CDR1 SGHAT, CDR2 FQNNGV. In nucleotides, the CDR3 is TGTGCCAGCAGCTTAGCCAGCGGGACCCCCTACGAGCAGTACTTC. Translated: CASSLASGTPYEQYF. Complete variable domain (other parts from reference TRBV11-2 and TRBJ2-7): EAGVAQSPRYKIIEKRQSVAFWCNPISGHATLYWYQQILGQGPKLLIQFQNNGVVDDSQLPKDRFSAERLKGVDSTLKIQPAKLEDSAVYLCASSLASGTPYEQYFGPGTRLTVT.

This chain joins TRBV5-5 and TRBJ2-3, with 7 bases fitting TRBD1. The V gene end was trimmed by 4 bases and the J gene end by 2 bases; junction bases not matched to a gene: 7. Germline V gives CDR1 SGHKS, CDR2 YYEKEE (reference sequence). The CDR3 is 15 residues long. The CDR3 loop is CASSDRDRATDTQYF. CDR3 bases: TGTGCCAGCAGCGACCGGGACAGAGCCACAGATACGCAGTATTTT.

The chain links TRBV7-2 to TRBJ1-1, with 9 positions matching TRBD1. The CDR3 is made up of 15 amino acids. V trimming: 4 bases; J trimming: 1 base; junction bases outside the gene matches: 4. CDR1 is SGHTA and CDR2 is FQGNSA in the germline V gene. The CDR3 coding sequence is TGTGCCAGCAGCTGGGTGACAGGGGGGAACACTGAAGCTTTCTTT. As protein: CASSWVTGGNTEAFF.

This chain joins TRBV7-9 and TRBJ1-5, with 8 bases identical to TRBD1. The CDR3 spans 16 residues. The V and J ends lost 3 bases and 2 bases, in that order; junction bases with no gene match: 6. CDR1 and CDR2 from the germline V gene are SEHNR and FQNEAQ (reference sequence). The CDR3, as DNA: TGTGCCAGCAGCTTCGACAGGGGCTTAGGCAATCAGCCCCAGCATTTT. Protein sequence: CASSFDRGLGNQPQHF.

The chain employs TRBV6-7 and TRBJ1-2; D is perhaps TRBD1 (6 bases). TRBV6-7 qualifies as an ORF whose function is uncertain. V dropped 0 bases and J dropped 8 bases, with 10 bases sitting between them. The CDR3 spans 13 residues. The CDR3 DNA reads TGTGCCAGCAGTTACTCGGGGGGGCACGGCTACACCTTC. Protein product: CASSYSGGHGYTF.

There are a few counts of this clone. The rearrangement uses TRBV10-2 and TRBJ2-1, with a tentative D call TRBD2 (6 bases). Germline V gene data show CDR1 as WSHSY and CDR2 as SAAADI. V lost 10 bases and J lost 4, with 14 bases in between. The CDR3 sequence is 13 residues long. CDR3 in DNA: TGCGCCACCCTAGTGCGGGATTACAATGAGCAGTTCTTC. It encodes CATLVRDYNEQFF.

This clone showed up just once. V usage is TRBV5-1 and J usage is TRBJ1-6; 9 nucleotides match TRBD1. CDR3 length: 16 amino acids. With V trimmed by 0 bases and J by 7 bases, 5 bases remained unmatched. CDR1 and CDR2 (germline): SGHRS, YFSETQ. CDR3 in amino acids: CASSLARGQGNSPLHF. The CDR3 region has the DNA TGCGCCAGCAGCTTGGCCCGCGGACAGGGGAATTCACCCCTCCACTTT.